This TCR beta chain was found in a study of T cells in narcolepsy. On the study more broadly: Patients with NT1 or NT2 and healthy control donors were enrolled. Study-wide points: Same-patient CSF and blood CD4+ T cell clonotypes included HCRT-specific and TRIB2-specific autoreactive ones.

Libraries were prepared by immunoSEQ multiplex PCR; TCRdb keeps only in-frame clonotypes and omits some of them. The sample has over 25,000 clones; approximately 86% are singletons. This clone was counted a few times. What it recognizes is unknown. The origin of this receptor is a human donor with narcolepsy. Input material: CD45RA- memory CD4+ T cells from PBMCs.

CDR3 sequence reads: CASSEALGTIYGYTF. The CDR3 DNA reads as TGTGCCAGCAGTGAAGCGCTGGGGACAATCTATGGCTACACCTTC. J is TRBJ1-2 and V is TRBV6-1; tentatively, D is TRBD1 (6 bases). From germline, CDR1 is MNHNS and CDR2 SASEGT. The CDR3 spans 15 residues. V lost 0 bases, J lost 4 bases, and 12 bases lay in between.